This T cell receptor (beta chain) was found in a study of HIV-infected patients and healthy controls. About 550 ng RNA was reverse transcribed with alpha and beta constant-region primers. Alpha and beta chain libraries were made separately by chain-specific third strand synthesis with multiplexing indices. Second strand synthesis was primed from the SP2 site. MiXCR was run by TCRdb on the 5' RACE reads, yielding one entry per CDR3 protein. Among about 9,600 distinct CDR3 sequences listed, roughly 4.8% were seen once. This CDR3 region has 14 residues. Trimming pared 2 bases from V and 5 bases from J, leaving 9 bases between. Germline assignment: CDR1 MNHEY and CDR2 SVGAGI. No cell fractionation was done, so the repertoire covers all unsorted peripheral blood T cells. This clonotype has a count of ten or more.

The sample was blood, taken before antiretroviral therapy. This chain joins TRBV6-5 and TRBJ2-2; D is perhaps TRBD1 (5 bases). The sequence was obtained from an adult with HIV infection. The CDR3 loop reads CASSYTRDTGELFF. As DNA, the CDR3 is TGTGCCAGCAGTTACACCAGGGATACCGGGGAGCTGTTTTTT.